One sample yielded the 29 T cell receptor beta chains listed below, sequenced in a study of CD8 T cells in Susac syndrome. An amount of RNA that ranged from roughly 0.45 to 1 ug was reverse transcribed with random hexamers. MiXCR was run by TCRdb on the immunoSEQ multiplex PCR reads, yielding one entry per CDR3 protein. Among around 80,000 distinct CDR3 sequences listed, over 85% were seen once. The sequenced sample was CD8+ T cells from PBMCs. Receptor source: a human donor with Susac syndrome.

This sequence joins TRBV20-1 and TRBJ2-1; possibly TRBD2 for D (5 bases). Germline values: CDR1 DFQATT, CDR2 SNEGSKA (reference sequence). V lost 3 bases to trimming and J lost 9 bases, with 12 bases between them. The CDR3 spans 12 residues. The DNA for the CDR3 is TGCAGTGCTAGCTCTGGCGGAGGTGAGCAGTTCTTC. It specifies CSASSGGGEQFF.

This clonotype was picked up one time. The chain's CDR3 is CASSSGQGTVGQYF. CDR3 nucleotides: TGTGCCAGCAGTTCCGGGCAGGGAACTGTCGGGCAGTACTTC. V is TRBV27 and J is TRBJ2-7, with a possible D match to TRBD1 (5 bases). The germline V gene has CDR1 MNHEY and CDR2 SMNVEV (reference sequence). The CDR3 has 14 amino acids. Trimming stripped 4 bases from V and 9 bases from J, with 19 bases between.

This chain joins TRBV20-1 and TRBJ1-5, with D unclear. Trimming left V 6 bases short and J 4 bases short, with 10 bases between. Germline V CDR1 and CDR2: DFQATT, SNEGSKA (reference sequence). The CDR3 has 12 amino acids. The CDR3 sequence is CSATDGNQPQHF. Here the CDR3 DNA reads TGCAGTGCAACGGACGGAAATCAGCCCCAGCATTTT.

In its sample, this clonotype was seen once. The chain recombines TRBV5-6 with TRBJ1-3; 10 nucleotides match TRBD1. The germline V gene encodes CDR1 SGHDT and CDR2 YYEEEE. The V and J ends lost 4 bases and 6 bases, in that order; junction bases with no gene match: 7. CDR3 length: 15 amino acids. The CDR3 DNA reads TGTGCCAGCAGCCCGACAGGGGGCGGTGAAAACACCATATATTTT. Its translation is CASSPTGGGENTIYF.

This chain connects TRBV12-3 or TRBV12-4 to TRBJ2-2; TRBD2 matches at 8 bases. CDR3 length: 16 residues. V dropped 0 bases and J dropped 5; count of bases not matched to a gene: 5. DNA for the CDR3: TGTGCCAGCAGTTTAGCGCTAACTAGCGGAACCGGGGAGCTGTTTTTT. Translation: CASSLALTSGTGELFF.

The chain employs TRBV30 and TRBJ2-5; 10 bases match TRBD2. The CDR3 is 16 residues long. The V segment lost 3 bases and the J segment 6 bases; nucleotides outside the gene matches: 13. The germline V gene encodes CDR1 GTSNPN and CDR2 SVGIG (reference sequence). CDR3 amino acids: CAWRVYPRTSGKTQYF. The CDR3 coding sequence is TGTGCCTGGAGGGTGTACCCCCGAACTAGCGGGAAGACCCAGTACTTC.

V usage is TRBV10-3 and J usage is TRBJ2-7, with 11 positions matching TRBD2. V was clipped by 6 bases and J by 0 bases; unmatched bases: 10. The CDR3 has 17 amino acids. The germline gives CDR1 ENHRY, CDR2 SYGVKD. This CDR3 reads CAISLGLAGDTSYEQYF. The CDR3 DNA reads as TGTGCCATCAGCCTCGGACTAGCGGGCGACACCTCCTACGAGCAGTACTTC.

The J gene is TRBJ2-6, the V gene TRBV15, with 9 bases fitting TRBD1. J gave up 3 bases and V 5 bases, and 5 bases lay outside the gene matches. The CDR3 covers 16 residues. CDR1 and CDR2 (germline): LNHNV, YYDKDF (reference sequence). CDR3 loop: CATSHRGRRGANVLTF. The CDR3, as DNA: TGTGCCACCAGCCACAGGGGGCGTCGTGGGGCCAACGTCCTGACTTTC.

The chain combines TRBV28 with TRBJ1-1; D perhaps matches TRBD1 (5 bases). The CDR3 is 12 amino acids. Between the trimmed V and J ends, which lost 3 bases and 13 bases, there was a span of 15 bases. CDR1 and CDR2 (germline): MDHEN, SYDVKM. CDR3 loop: CASSFSGGIGFF. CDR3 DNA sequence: TGTGCCAGCAGTTTTAGTGGGGGTATTGGTTTCTTT.

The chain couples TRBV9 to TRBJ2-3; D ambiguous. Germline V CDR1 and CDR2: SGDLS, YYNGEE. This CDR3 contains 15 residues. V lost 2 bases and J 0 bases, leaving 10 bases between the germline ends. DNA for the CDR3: TGTGCCAGCAGCGTCGACTTGACTAGCACAGATACGCAGTATTTT. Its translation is CASSVDLTSTDTQYF.

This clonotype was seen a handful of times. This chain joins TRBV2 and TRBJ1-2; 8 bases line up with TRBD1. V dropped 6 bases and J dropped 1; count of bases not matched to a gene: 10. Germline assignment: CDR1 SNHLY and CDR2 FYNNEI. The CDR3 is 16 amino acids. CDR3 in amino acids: CASSLLTGGGNYGYTF. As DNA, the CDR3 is TGTGCCAGCAGCCTCCTTACAGGGGGAGGTAACTATGGCTACACCTTC.

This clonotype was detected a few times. CDR3 protein: CSVEDISRGDEQFF. The DNA for the CDR3 is TGCAGCGTTGAAGATATATCTAGGGGGGATGAGCAGTTCTTC. The genes are TRBV29-1 and TRBJ2-1; either TRBD1 or TRBD2 may fit D (6 bases each). CDR3 length: 14 amino acids. Germline CDR1 and CDR2: SQVTM and ANQGSEA. V was pared by 0 bases and J by 8 bases, with 14 bases between.

The CDR3 loop is CASRFSIRSEQFF. DNA of the CDR3: TGTGCCAGCAGATTCTCCATTCGTTCCGAGCAGTTCTTC. This chain uses TRBV28 with TRBJ2-1; D gene ambiguous. Germline CDR1 MDHEN, CDR2 SYDVKM. V dropped 6 bases and J dropped 10 bases, with 16 bases sitting between them. The CDR3 runs to 13 residues.

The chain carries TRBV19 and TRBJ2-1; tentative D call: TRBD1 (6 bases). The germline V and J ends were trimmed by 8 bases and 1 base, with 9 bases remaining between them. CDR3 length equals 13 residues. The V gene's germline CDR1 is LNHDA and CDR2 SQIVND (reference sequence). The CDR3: CASGQGSYNEQFF. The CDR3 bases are TGTGCCAGTGGGCAGGGGTCCTACAATGAGCAGTTCTTC.

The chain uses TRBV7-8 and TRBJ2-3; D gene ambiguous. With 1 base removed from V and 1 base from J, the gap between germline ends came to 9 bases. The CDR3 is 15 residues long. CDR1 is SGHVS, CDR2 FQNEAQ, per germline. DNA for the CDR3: TGTGCCAGCAGCTTAGTACGCGCCCGCACAGATACGCAGTATTTT. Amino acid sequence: CASSLVRARTDTQYF.

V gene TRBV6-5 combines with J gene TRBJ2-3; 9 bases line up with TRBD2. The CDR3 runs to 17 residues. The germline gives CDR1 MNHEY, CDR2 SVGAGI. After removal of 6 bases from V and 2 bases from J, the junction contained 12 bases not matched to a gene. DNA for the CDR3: TGTGCCAGCAGCTATACCGCGGCTAGCGGGATCACAGATACGCAGTATTTT. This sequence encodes CASSYTAASGITDTQYF.

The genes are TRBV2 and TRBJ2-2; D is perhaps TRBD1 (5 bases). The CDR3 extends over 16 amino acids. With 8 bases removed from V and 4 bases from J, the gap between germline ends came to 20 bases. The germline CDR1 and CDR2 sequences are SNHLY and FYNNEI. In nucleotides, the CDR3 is TGTGCCAGCGGGTTGGTACAGGTTCGGAGCACCGGGGAGCTGTTTTTT. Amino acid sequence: CASGLVQVRSTGELFF.

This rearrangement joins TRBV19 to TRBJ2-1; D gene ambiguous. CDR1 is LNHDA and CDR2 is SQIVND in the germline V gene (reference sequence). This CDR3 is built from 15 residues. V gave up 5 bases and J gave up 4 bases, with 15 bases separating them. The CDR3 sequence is CASSARVSGYNEQFF. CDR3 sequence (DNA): TGTGCCAGTAGTGCCCGTGTGTCTGGATACAATGAGCAGTTCTTC.

The CDR3 region has the DNA TGCAGCGTTCTTACCGGGAACACCGGGGAGCTGTTTTTT. Amino acid sequence: CSVLTGNTGELFF. V gene TRBV29-1 combines with J gene TRBJ2-2; D remains ambiguous. The CDR3 sequence is 13 residues long. Germline V gene sequence: CDR1 SQVTM, CDR2 ANQGSEA. V gave up 5 bases and J gave up 1 base, with 8 bases separating them.

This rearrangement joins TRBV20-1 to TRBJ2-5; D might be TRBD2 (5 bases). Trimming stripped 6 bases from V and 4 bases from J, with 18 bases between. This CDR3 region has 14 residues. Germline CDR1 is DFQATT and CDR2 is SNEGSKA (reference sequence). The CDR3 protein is CSARRVPGGETQYF. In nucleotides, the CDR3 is TGCAGTGCCAGACGCGTTCCAGGAGGAGAGACCCAGTACTTC.

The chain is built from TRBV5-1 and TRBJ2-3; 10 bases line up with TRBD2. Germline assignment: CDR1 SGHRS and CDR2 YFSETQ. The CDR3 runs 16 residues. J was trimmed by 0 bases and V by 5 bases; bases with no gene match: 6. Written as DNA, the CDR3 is TGCGCCAGCAGGCCTACTAGCGGGGTTAGCACAGATACGCAGTATTTT. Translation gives CASRPTSGVSTDTQYF.

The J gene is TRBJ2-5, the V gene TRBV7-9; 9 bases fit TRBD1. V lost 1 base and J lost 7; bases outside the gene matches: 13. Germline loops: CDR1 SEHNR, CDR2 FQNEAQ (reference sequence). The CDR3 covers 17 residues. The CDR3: CASSLVVRDRASGTQYF. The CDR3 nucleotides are TGTGCCAGCAGCTTAGTGGTACGGGACAGGGCTTCGGGGACCCAGTACTTC.

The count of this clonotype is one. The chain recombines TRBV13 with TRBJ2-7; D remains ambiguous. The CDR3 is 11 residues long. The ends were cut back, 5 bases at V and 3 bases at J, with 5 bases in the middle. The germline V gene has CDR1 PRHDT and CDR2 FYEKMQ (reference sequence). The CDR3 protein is CASSLDYEQYF. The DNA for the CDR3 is TGTGCCAGCAGCCTCGACTACGAGCAGTACTTC. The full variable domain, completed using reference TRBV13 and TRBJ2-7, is AAGVIQSPRHLIKEKRETATLKCYPIPRHDTVYWYQQGPGQDPQFLISFYEKMQSDKGSIPDRFSAQQFSDYHSELNMSSLELGDSALYFCASSLDYEQYFGPGTRLTVT.

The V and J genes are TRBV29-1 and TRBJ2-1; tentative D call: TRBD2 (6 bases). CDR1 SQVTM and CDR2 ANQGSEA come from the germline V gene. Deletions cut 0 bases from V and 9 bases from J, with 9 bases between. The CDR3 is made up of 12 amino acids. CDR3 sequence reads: CSVEEEAGEQFF. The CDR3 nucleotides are TGCAGCGTTGAAGAGGAAGCGGGTGAGCAGTTCTTC.

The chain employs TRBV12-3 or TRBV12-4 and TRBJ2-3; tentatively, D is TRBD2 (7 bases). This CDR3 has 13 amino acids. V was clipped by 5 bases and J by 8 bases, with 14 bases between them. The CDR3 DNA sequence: TGTGCCAGCAGTCCCTCGGGGGGCTCTACGCAGTATTTT. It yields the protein CASSPSGGSTQYF.

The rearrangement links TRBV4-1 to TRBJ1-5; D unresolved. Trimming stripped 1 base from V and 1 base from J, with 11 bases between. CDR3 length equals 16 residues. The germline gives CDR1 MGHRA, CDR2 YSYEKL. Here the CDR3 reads CASSQGLLLSNQPQHF. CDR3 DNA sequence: TGCGCCAGCAGCCAAGGACTACTTCTAAGCAATCAGCCCCAGCATTTT.

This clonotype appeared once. CDR3 sequence reads: CASTPGQGDYEQYF. The CDR3 bases are TGCGCCAGCACCCCGGGACAGGGGGACTACGAGCAGTACTTC. This chain connects TRBV4-3 to TRBJ2-7, with 11 bases lining up with TRBD1. CDR1 and CDR2 from the germline V gene are LGHNA and YSLEER. There are 14 residues in the CDR3. After removal of 7 bases from V and 3 bases from J, the junction contained 5 bases not matched to a gene.

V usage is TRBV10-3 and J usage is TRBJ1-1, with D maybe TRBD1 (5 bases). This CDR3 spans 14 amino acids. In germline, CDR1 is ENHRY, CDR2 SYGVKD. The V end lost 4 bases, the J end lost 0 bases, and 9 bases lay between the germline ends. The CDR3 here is CAISATGLNTEAFF. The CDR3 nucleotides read TGTGCCATCAGTGCTACAGGTCTGAACACTGAAGCTTTCTTT.

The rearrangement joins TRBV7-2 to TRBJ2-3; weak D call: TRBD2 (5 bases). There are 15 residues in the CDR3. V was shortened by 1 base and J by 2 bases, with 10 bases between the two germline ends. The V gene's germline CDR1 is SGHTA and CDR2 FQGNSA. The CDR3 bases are TGTGCCAGCAGCTTAGGCGGGCGGCACACAGATACGCAGTATTTT. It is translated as CASSLGGRHTDTQYF.